The 9 T cell receptor beta chains reported below all come from one sample, sequenced in a study of identical twins (dated by TCRdb to between 2015 and 2016). The library was prepared using 5' RACE. TCRdb lists the instrument as Illumina HiSeq 2000. TCRdb reworked the public reads: Q25 trimming with fastp, MiXCR clone assembly, productive beta chains retained. CDR3 protein sequences are deduplicated, and each keeps its most common genes and DNA. The sample table holds roughly 470,000 distinct CDR3 sequences, of which around an eighth were seen once. The ten largest clones add up to more than 0.8% of the sample. A further study also used this sample, focusing on yellow fever vaccine responses in identical twins.

Sequenced material: CD4+ T cells sorted from blood. The receptors shown here come from a woman aged 18-29 years in good health.

In this sample, this clonotype turned up a few times. CDR3: CASSLEWERTDTQYF. DNA of the CDR3: TGTGCCAGCAGCTTAGAGTGGGAGAGAACAGATACGCAGTATTTT. The chain links TRBV7-6 to TRBJ2-3; D may be TRBD2 (5 bases). Germline V gene data show CDR1 as SGHVS and CDR2 as FNYEAQ. V was shortened by 1 base and J by 3 bases, with 11 bases between the two germline ends. The CDR3 covers 15 residues.

The sample holds a few counts of this clonotype. This chain links TRBV7-2 with TRBJ2-5; TRBD2 might be the D (5 bases). Trimming took 5 bases from V and 2 from J, leaving 12 bases between them. This CDR3 is 14 amino acids long. Germline values: CDR1 SGHTA, CDR2 FQGNSA. CDR3 nucleotide sequence: TGTGCCAGCAGCCACCTGAGCGGACAAGAGACCCAGTACTTC. It encodes CASSHLSGQETQYF.

V usage is TRBV12-3 or TRBV12-4 and J usage is TRBJ1-4; 9 bases match TRBD1. The CDR3 sequence is 14 residues long. Trimming at V came to 6 bases and at J to 8 bases, leaving 7 bases not matched to a gene. The chain's CDR3 is CASSQTGGDEKLFF. CDR3 nucleotides: TGTGCCAGCAGCCAAACAGGGGGCGACGAAAAACTGTTTTTT.

The J gene is TRBJ1-1, the V gene TRBV14; D gene uncertain. CDR3 size: 16 residues. The V gene lost 0 bases and the J gene lost 5 bases, with 16 bases spanning the gap. CDR1 is SGHDN, CDR2 FVKESK, per germline. The CDR3 loop reads CASSQEGRPLRTEAFF. CDR3 DNA sequence: TGTGCCAGCAGCCAAGAGGGCAGACCCTTGAGAACTGAAGCTTTCTTT.

This clonotype showed up just a few times. V usage is TRBV10-2 and J usage is TRBJ2-1, with 8 bases identical to TRBD2. V gave up 6 bases and J gave up 9 bases; unmatched junction bases: 10. The CDR3 spans 14 residues. Germline V gives CDR1 WSHSY, CDR2 SAAADI. This CDR3 reads CASRYPSGSSEQFF. The CDR3 DNA sequence: TGCGCCAGCAGGTATCCTAGCGGGTCTAGTGAGCAGTTCTTC.

This chain connects TRBV6-2 or TRBV6-3 to TRBJ2-3; D is tentatively TRBD1 or TRBD2 (5 bases each). Germline-derived CDR1 and CDR2 are MNHEY and SVGEGT. The CDR3 contains 14 residues. V was trimmed by 5 bases and J by 2 bases, leaving 11 bases between them. DNA for the CDR3: TGTGCCAGCAGTAGGGACCTGCCCACAGATACGCAGTATTTT. Protein sequence: CASSRDLPTDTQYF.

In its sample, this clonotype was seen a few times. V and J are TRBV28 and TRBJ2-3; possibly TRBD2 for D (6 bases). The CDR3 sequence is 13 residues long. The V gene lost 6 bases and the J gene lost 10 bases, with 17 bases spanning the gap. Per germline, CDR1 MDHEN and CDR2 SYDVKM. Here the CDR3 DNA reads TGTGCCAGCAGGAGTGGGACTGCCAGGGCGCAGTATTTT. Translated, it gives CASRSGTARAQYF.

This chain connects TRBV6-5 to TRBJ1-1; D is uncertain. Deletions cut 2 bases from V and 0 bases from J, with 10 bases between. Germline V gives CDR1 MNHEY, CDR2 SVGAGI. The length of the CDR3 is 15 residues. The DNA for the CDR3 is TGTGCCAGCAGTTACCCGGGATCCATGAACACTGAAGCTTTCTTT. This translates into CASSYPGSMNTEAFF.

The chain joins TRBV2 to TRBJ2-2, with unresolved D. The V gene lost 4 bases and the J gene lost 3 bases, with 12 bases spanning the gap. This CDR3 is 15 amino acids long. CDR1 and CDR2 (germline): SNHLY, FYNNEI. CDR3 loop: CASSVVAPDTGELFF. The CDR3 DNA is TGTGCCAGCAGTGTGGTAGCCCCCGACACCGGGGAGCTGTTTTTT.